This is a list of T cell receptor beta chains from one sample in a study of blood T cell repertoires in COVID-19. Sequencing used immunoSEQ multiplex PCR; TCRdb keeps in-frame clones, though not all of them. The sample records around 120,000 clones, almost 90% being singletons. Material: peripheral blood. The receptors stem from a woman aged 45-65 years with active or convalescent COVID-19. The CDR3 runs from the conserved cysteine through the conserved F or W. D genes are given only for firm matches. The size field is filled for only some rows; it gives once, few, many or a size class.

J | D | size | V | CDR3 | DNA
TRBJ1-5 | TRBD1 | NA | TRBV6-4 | CAKTGGGGQPQHF | TGTGCCAAGACAGGGGGCGGCGGCCAGCCCCAGCATTTT
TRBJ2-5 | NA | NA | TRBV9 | CASSVAGGSETQYF | TGTGCCAGCAGCGTTGCAGGGGGGAGCGAGACCCAGTACTTC
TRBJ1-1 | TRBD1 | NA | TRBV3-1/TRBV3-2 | CASSSRQGRNTEAFF | TGTGCCAGCAGCTCCCGACAGGGGAGGAACACTGAAGCTTTCTTT
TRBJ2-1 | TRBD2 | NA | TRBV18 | CASSPQRGYNEQFF | TGTGCCAGCTCACCACAGCGGGGCTACAATGAGCAGTTCTTC
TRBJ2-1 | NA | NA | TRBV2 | CASSGVGGNEQFF | TGTGCCAGCAGTGGGGTCGGCGGCAATGAGCAGTTCTTC
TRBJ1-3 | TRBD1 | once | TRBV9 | CASSVRGDSSGNTIYF | TGTGCCAGCAGTGTCAGGGGGGACTCCTCTGGAAACACCATATATTTT
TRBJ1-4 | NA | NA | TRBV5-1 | CASSLAGIDNEKLFF | TGCGCCAGCAGCTTGGCGGGGATCGATAATGAAAAACTGTTTTTT
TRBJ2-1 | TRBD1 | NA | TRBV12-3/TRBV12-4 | CASFQGDEQFF | TGTGCCAGCTTCCAGGGGGATGAGCAGTTCTTC
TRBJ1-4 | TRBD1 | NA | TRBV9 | CASSVGTGNEKLFF | TGTGCCAGCAGCGTAGGGACAGGGAACGAAAAACTGTTTTTT
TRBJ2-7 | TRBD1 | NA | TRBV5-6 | CASSVGAGQGLEQYF | TGTGCCAGCAGCGTCGGCGCAGGACAGGGGCTCGAGCAGTACTTC
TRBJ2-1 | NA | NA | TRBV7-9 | CASSQGLLNEQFF | TGTGCCAGCAGCCAGGGACTGCTCAATGAGCAGTTCTTC
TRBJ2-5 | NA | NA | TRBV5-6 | CASSLALAGGETQYF | TGTGCCAGCAGCTTGGCACTAGCTGGAGGAGAGACCCAGTACTTC
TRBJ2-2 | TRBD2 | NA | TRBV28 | CASSKPGLGTGELFF | TGTGCCAGCAGTAAGCCGGGACTAGGCACCGGGGAGCTGTTTTTT
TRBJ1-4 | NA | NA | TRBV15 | CATSQPQGYVEKLFF | TGTGCCACCAGCCAACCACAGGGTTACGTTGAAAAACTGTTTTTT
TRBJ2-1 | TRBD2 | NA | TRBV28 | CASSLGGGYPYNEQFF | TGTGCCAGCAGTTTAGGGGGGGGGTACCCATACAATGAGCAGTTCTTC
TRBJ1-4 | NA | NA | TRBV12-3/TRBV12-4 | CASSPTGGEKLFF | TGTGCCAGCAGTCCGACAGGAGGAGAAAAACTGTTTTTT
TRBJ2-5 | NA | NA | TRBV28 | CASGVGATSEGETQYF | TGTGCCAGCGGGGTGGGGGCTACTAGCGAAGGAGAGACCCAGTACTTC
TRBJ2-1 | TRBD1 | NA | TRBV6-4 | CASSDGPGGYNEQFF | TGTGCCAGCAGTGACGGGCCAGGGGGCTACAATGAGCAGTTCTTC